This T cell receptor (beta chain) was sequenced for a study of shared clonotypes between healthy human individuals (dated by TCRdb to 2020 to 2021). About the study as a whole: The cohort included three men and a couple of women between 18 and 49 years of age. For each donor, CD4 naive and CD4 memory were each run on three plates, CD8 naive on two plates, and CD8 memory on one plate. To estimate repertoire size and how much clonotypes are shared between individuals, the study performed deep sequencing of blood TCR repertoires from roughly five healthy adults. Libraries were prepared and TCR repertoires were sequenced by different laboratories using diverse techniques, in order to increase sequencing depth and limit assay-specific biases. Leukapheresis yielded between about 0.8 and 8.9 billion PBMCs per donor.

Taken from cysteine to phenylalanine, the CDR3 has 13 residues. The kept DNA is CDR3 alone, 39 bases in frame from the first base. Relative to germline, V is 0 bases shorter and J is 5 bases shorter, with 10 bases between their ends. CDR1 GTSNPN and CDR2 SVGIG were looked up in the germline V gene (reference sequence). Overall study outcomes, separate from this receptor: Because the study included a small number of donors, the genetic and exposure-history diversity represented was limited. Rarefaction of sorted-subset datasets indicated incomplete sequencing despite the large sequencing depth. Larger estimated clonotype richness was generally found for naive subsets than for memory subsets. Higher generation probabilities were observed for clonotypes shared by all four sorted-subset donors than for non-shared clonotypes. Pairwise subsampling led to the expectation that sequencing depth would affect the degree of clonotype sharing among donors. Across a handful of donors, roughly 5.1% of naive CD4, around 3.5% of naive CD8, around 2.1% of memory CD4, and about 0.4% of memory CD8 clonotypes were shared. Sampling was restricted to blood, and TCR repertoires in tissues likely differ from the TCR repertoires found in blood.

Comment on this clone: Its antigen target is currently unknown. No base-level quality is on record; no much larger clone is a single base apart.

The donors were healthy, HIV-negative adults with no recently reported acute infections or vaccinations. Every donor was a Caucasian adult residing in Nashville, Tennessee, USA. Magnetic negative selection was used to enrich CD4+ T cells, after which naive cells were positively selected on CD45RA and the negative fraction became the memory subset. After blood collection by leukapheresis, PBMCs were isolated using Ficoll-Histopaque density gradient centrifugation and then cryopreserved in the vapor phase of liquid nitrogen. Analytical flow cytometry was used to check the purity and quantity of each magnetically sorted T cell population. From each sorted fraction, genomic DNA was isolated and quantified by UV absorbance on a Nanodrop 2000c. Using the deep immunoSEQ assay, multiplex PCR amplified TCR CDR3 regions from genomic DNA. Genomic DNA extracted from each cell subset was distributed evenly over all wells of several immunoSEQ 96-well plates, and each plate served as one replicate. Each replicate PCR for sorted subsets received roughly 0.2 ug genomic DNA, equal to tens of thousands of T cell genomes. Purified libraries were quantified with a Qubit 3.0 fluorometer, sized on a Bioanalyzer 2100, and re-quantified with the KAPA Library Quantification kit. Every immunoSEQ 96-well plate was sequenced on a separate single-read 150-cycle Illumina NextSeq 550 flow cell. The study's processing was this. Because the immunoSEQ output included only junctional sequences and no quality scores, the filtering could not be the same as the filtering used for full-length reads. Sequences were annotated with PyIR, a Python wrapper for IgBLAST v1.9, and V/J genes and CDR3 were assigned using IMGT germline references. Any read was removed if the V/J assignment was weak (E-value above 1e-6), the CDR3 was missing, or the read contained stop codons, out-of-frame junctions, or ambiguous translated residues. V3J clonotypes were defined as sequences sharing the same inferred V gene, J gene, and CDR3 amino acid sequence. Percentage overlap between repertoires was calculated by dividing the number of shared unique clonotypes by the size of the smaller repertoire. RTK rarefaction, the Chao1 estimator, and Recon v2.1 estimates of unobserved clonotypes were used to assess repertoire richness. For all TCRbeta clonotypes obtained by the gDNA method from a few donors, generation probabilities were computed with OLGA. TCRdb retrieved this table from immuneACCESS and kept in-frame rearrangements only. Not all clones are present; in checked studies, unresolved V genes account for under half, and no reason is known for the remainder. V and J calls and clone size follow that table, whereas D and trimming were derived from the DNA. In all, the sample holds 2,100,000 or so clones, and approximately 94% of those were seen once. The top ten constitute approximately 0.13% of the sample.

This receptor chain uses TRBV30 and TRBJ1-2; a tentative D call is TRBD1 (5 bases match). The receptor was derived from a man aged 18-30 years in good health. The sample was naive CD4+ T cells sorted from blood. This specimen's cell subset or site label, per the study, means: CD45RA+ positively selected. The CDR3 here reads CAWSVQGPYGYTF. The DNA sequence is TGTGCCTGGAGTGTCCAGGGCCCTTATGGCTACACCTTC.